The subject of this entry is one TCR beta chain. Its antigen is not known. This CDR3 region has 12 residues. Deletions cut 5 bases from V and 8 bases from J, with 12 bases between. The V gene's germline CDR1 is SGHVS and CDR2 FQNEAQ. This entry is derived from a study of T cells in Graves' hyperthyroidism and ophthalmopathy. Study-wide points: Ophthalmopathy prediction by the model preceded onset by a median about 6 months.

Amplification of TCR beta CDR3 regions was performed using RNA transcripts as template. HTBI primers drove first-round RT-PCR of the TCR CDR3. Each CDR3 protein is one row after TCRdb ran MiXCR on the multiplex PCR reads. This table holds 730,000 or so distinct CDR3 sequences, 18% found once. In making diagnoses, clinical symptoms, serum thyroxine and TRAb, thyroid ultrasound and orbital computed tomography were all used. The source is a woman aged 45-65 years with Graves' hyperthyroidism that later progressed to Graves' ophthalmopathy. Material for sequencing was blood. V gene TRBV7-8 combines with J gene TRBJ1-1, with D possibly matching TRBD1 (5 bases). The CDR3 sequence is CASSTQGHEAFF. The DNA of the CDR3 is TGTGCCAGCAGCACGCAGGGTCACGAAGCTTTCTTT.